A single sample gave rise to the 3 T cell receptor beta chains below, sequenced in a study of shared clonotypes between healthy human individuals. TCRdb keeps only in-frame clones here, not all; method: immunoSEQ multiplex PCR. The sample has approximately 2,000,000 clones; around 95% are singletons. As defined, naive CD8 cells were CD45RO-negative and positively selected for CCR7, with terminally differentiated effector memory CD45RA+ cells excluded. Sequences were obtained from naive CD8+ T cells from PBMCs. These receptors were taken from a man aged 18 to 30 in good health. Some clones in this sample may be carry-over from other donors' samples.

The genes are TRBV11-2 and TRBJ1-1, with D unresolved. V was cut by 5 bases and J by 4 bases, with 14 bases left in between. From germline, CDR1 is SGHAT and CDR2 FQNNGV. The CDR3 runs to 14 residues. Here the CDR3 reads CASSRTRGVTEAFF. The CDR3 coding sequence is TGTGCCAGCAGCCGAACCCGGGGAGTCACTGAAGCTTTCTTT.

This clone appeared a few times. The chain recombines TRBV30 with TRBJ1-1; 7 positions match TRBD1. V was clipped by 3 bases and J by 5 bases; unmatched bases: 9. The CDR3 has 14 amino acids. Germline V gene sequence: CDR1 GTSNPN, CDR2 SVGIG (reference sequence). The CDR3 DNA is TGTGCCTGGAGAAACAGGGGAAGAGTGACTGAAGCTTTCTTT. Protein sequence: CAWRNRGRVTEAFF.

The count of this clone is one. The chain joins TRBV13 to TRBJ2-1; D unresolved. The V and J ends lost 5 bases and 0 bases respectively, with 14 bases between them. CDR1 and CDR2 from the germline V gene are PRHDT and FYEKMQ (reference sequence). The CDR3 consists of 16 residues. The CDR3 coding sequence is TGTGCCAGCAGCCCAGAAGCAGGTTTCTCCTACAATGAGCAGTTCTTC. Its translation: CASSPEAGFSYNEQFF.